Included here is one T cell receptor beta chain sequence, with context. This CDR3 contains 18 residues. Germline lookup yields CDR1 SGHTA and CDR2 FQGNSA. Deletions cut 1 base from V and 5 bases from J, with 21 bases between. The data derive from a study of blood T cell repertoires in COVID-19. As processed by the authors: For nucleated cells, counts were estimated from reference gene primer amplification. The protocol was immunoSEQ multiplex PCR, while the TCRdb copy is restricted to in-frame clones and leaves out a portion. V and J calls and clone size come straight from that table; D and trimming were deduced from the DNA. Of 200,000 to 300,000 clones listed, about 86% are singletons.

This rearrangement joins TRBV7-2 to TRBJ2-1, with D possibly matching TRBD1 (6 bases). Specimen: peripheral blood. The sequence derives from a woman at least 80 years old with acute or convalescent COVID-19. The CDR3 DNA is TGTGCCAGCAGCTTAGAGATCGGTGGGGGCCGAAGGAACAATGAGCAGTTCTTC. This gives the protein CASSLEIGGGRRNNEQFF. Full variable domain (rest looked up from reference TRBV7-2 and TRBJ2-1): GAGVSQSPSNKVTEKGKDVELRCDPISGHTALYWYRQSLGQGLEFLIYFQGNSAPDKSGLPSDRFSAERTGGSVSTLTIQRTQQEDSAVYLCASSLEIGGGRRNNEQFFGPGTRLTVL.